Presented here are 14 T cell receptor beta chains from one specimen sequenced in a study of blood T cell repertoires in COVID-19. Assay used: immunoSEQ multiplex PCR; TCRdb lists only in-frame clones, some missing. The sample records approximately 160,000 clones, 70% to 90% being singletons. Sequenced: peripheral blood. Receptors were obtained from a man in his sixties who had recovered from COVID-19.

Worth noting for this clone: Its ends do not fully match the called genes, so a read error is possible. This chain joins TRBV7-7 and TRBJ2-1; no reliable D call. From germline, CDR1 is SSHAT and CDR2 FNYEAQ (reference sequence). CDR3 length equals 13 residues. CDR3 coding DNA: TGTGCTAGCAGCCCCGCAGACTACAATGAGCAGTTCTTC. Translating gives CASSPADYNEQFF. The variable domain in full, with the rest retrieved from reference TRBV7-7 and TRBJ2-1, is GAGVSQSPRYKVTKRGQDVTLRCDPISSHATLYWYQQALGQGPEFLTYFNYEAQPDKSGLPSDRFSAERPEGSISTLTIQRTEQRDSAMYRCASSPADYNEQFFGPGTRLTVL.

The rearrangement joins TRBV6-5 to TRBJ2-5; D is unclear. The CDR3 sequence is 11 residues long. The germline V and J ends were trimmed by 7 bases and 1 base, with 4 bases remaining between them. Germline assignment: CDR1 MNHEY and CDR2 SVGAGI. As DNA, the CDR3 is TGTGCCAGCACTCTCCAAGAGACCCAGTACTTC. As protein: CASTLQETQYF.

V is TRBV30 and J is TRBJ1-1; D not certain. The CDR3 runs to 14 residues. Trimming removed 8 bases from V and 2 bases from J, with 18 bases in between. Germline lookup yields CDR1 GTSNPN and CDR2 SVGIG (reference sequence). The CDR3 coding sequence is TGTGCCCGGGGTTCGGTTTTGGGCAACACTGAAGCTTTCTTT. It encodes CARGSVLGNTEAFF.

The rearrangement uses TRBV5-1 and TRBJ2-1; D remains unclear. This CDR3 is 17 amino acids long. With 2 bases removed from V and 5 bases from J, the gap between germline ends came to 20 bases. Looked up from germline, CDR1 is SGHRS and CDR2 is YFSETQ. The CDR3 coding sequence is TGCGCCAGCAGCTTAGCCTGGGTGGTAACGGAGCACAATGAGCAGTTCTTC. Protein product: CASSLAWVVTEHNEQFF. The whole variable domain, filled in from reference TRBV5-1 and TRBJ2-1, reads KAGVTQTPRYLIKTRGQQVTLSCSPISGHRSVSWYQQTPGQGLQFLFEYFSETQRNKGNFPGRFSGRQFSNSRSEMNVSTLELGDSALYLCASSLAWVVTEHNEQFFGPGTRLTVL.

The chain is built from TRBV7-9 and TRBJ1-4; possibly TRBD1 for D (5 bases). Between the trimmed V and J ends, which lost 2 bases and 7 bases, there was a span of 14 bases. Germline CDR1 SEHNR, CDR2 FQNEAQ (reference sequence). CDR3 size: 15 residues. The CDR3 spells CASSLWPMGGEKLFF. The DNA of the CDR3 is TGTGCCAGCAGCTTATGGCCAATGGGGGGTGAAAAACTGTTTTTT.

This clone was detected a few times. The chain carries TRBV9 and TRBJ2-2, with D maybe TRBD1 (5 bases). The germline V gene encodes CDR1 SGDLS and CDR2 YYNGEE. V lost 0 bases, J lost 6 bases, and 12 bases lay in between. The length of the CDR3 is 15 residues. CDR3: CASSVARVVSGELFF. CDR3 DNA sequence: TGTGCCAGCAGCGTAGCCAGGGTTGTTTCCGGGGAGCTGTTTTTT.

The J gene is TRBJ2-1, the V gene TRBV24-1, with TRBD1 matching over 8 bases. The CDR3 totals 16 residues. V lost 1 base and J lost 4; bases outside the gene matches: 5. The germline V gene has CDR1 KGHDR and CDR2 SFDVKD. The CDR3 loop reads CATSDFGQGAYNEQFF. CDR3 in DNA: TGTGCCACCAGTGATTTCGGGCAGGGGGCTTACAATGAGCAGTTCTTC.

V gene TRBV11-3 combines with J gene TRBJ2-1; TRBD2 matches 8 bases. This CDR3 comprises 17 residues. Germline V gene sequence: CDR1 SGHNT, CDR2 YENEEA. V shed 1 base and J 2 bases; nucleotides not matched to a gene: 7. In DNA, the CDR3 is TGTGCCAGCAGCTTAGGAGGGGCGGGGGGCCCCTACAATGAGCAGTTCTTC. As protein: CASSLGGAGGPYNEQFF.

This clone was observed a single time. The V call is TRBV11-1, the J call TRBJ2-7; perhaps TRBD2 as D (6 bases). The CDR3 sequence is 16 residues long. In germline, CDR1 is SGHAT, CDR2 FQDESV (reference sequence). V lost 2 bases, J lost 0 bases, and 14 bases lay in between. The CDR3 sequence is CASSLSLGGTSYEQYF. CDR3 sequence (DNA): TGTGCCAGCAGCTTAAGTCTTGGGGGGACCTCCTACGAGCAGTACTTC.

The chain uses TRBV18 and TRBJ1-1, with D possibly being TRBD1 (6 bases). Germline V gene data show CDR1 as KGHSH and CDR2 as LQKENI. This CDR3 is built from 15 residues. V dropped 3 bases and J dropped 1 base, with 12 bases sitting between them. Here the CDR3 DNA reads TGTGCCAGCTCACCTGGGGGCAGGGAGAACACTGAAGCTTTCTTT. This encodes CASSPGGRENTEAFF.

As for this clone: Other DNA sequences in this specimen translate into the identical CDR3. This chain links TRBV19 with TRBJ1-1; no clear D. The CDR3 runs to 15 residues. Germline V gene sequence: CDR1 LNHDA, CDR2 SQIVND (reference sequence). Deletions cut 0 bases from V and 1 base from J, with 9 bases between. The CDR3 DNA is TGTGCCAGTAGTATAGATGAGGCGGAGAACACTGAAGCTTTCTTT. As protein: CASSIDEAENTEAFF.

V usage is TRBV30 and J usage is TRBJ2-3, with 11 bases aligning to TRBD2. The CDR3 extends over 15 amino acids. V dropped 0 bases and J dropped 9; count of bases not matched to a gene: 8. Germline V gene data show CDR1 as GTSNPN and CDR2 as SVGIG (reference sequence). The CDR3 protein is CAWSVRTSGGRTQYF. CDR3 in DNA: TGTGCCTGGAGTGTACGCACTAGCGGGGGTAGGACGCAGTATTTT.

The chain employs TRBV18 and TRBJ1-2, with D unclear. V lost 6 bases and J lost 7, with 18 bases in between. Germline CDR1 is KGHSH and CDR2 is LQKENI. The CDR3 spans 14 residues. The CDR3 spells CASSSGVQSGGYTF. CDR3 bases: TGTGCCAGCTCCTCGGGAGTCCAAAGCGGTGGCTACACCTTC.

This chain connects TRBV10-2 to TRBJ2-7; D is unresolved. V was cut by 0 bases and J by 2 bases, with 8 bases left in between. CDR3 size: 14 residues. CDR1 WSHSY and CDR2 SAAADI come from the germline V gene. CDR3 protein: CASSESGDTYEQYF. In DNA, the CDR3 is TGCGCCAGCAGTGAGTCTGGCGACACCTACGAGCAGTACTTC.